Sequencing of this T cell receptor (beta chain) was carried out in a study of blood T cells in healthy people across ages. Study results and caveats: Both higher diversity and more naive CD4+ cells marked long-lived donors when set against aged donors.

Turning to this clonotype: Its matching antigen is unknown.

The CDR3 has 15 amino acids. Germline-derived CDR1 and CDR2 are SGHRS and YFSETQ. V gave up 0 bases and J gave up 11 bases; unmatched junction bases: 11. Each donor supplied 8 to 10 milliliters of peripheral blood. Using a J-beta primer mix together with a sample-barcoded 5' primer, a second PCR was run for about 7 to 12 cycles. All samples gave at least 2.5 million CDR3-containing paired-end reads. From the 5' RACE reads, TCRdb called clonotypes with MiXCR, one entry per CDR3 protein. The table has about 670,000 distinct CDR3 sequences, 52% seen once. Sequences were obtained from blood. This clonotype was sampled from an elderly woman in good health. The rearrangement links TRBV5-1 to TRBJ2-5, with 9 positions matching TRBD2. DNA of the CDR3: TGCGCCAGCAGCTTGGCTTTAGCGGGAGTTTGGGAGCAGTACTTC. Protein: CASSLALAGVWEQYF.